The rows below give T cell receptor beta chains drawn from one sample of a study of blood T cell repertoires in COVID-19. Sequencing was performed with immunoSEQ multiplex PCR; in TCRdb, only in-frame clones are kept and a portion is missing. The sample records some 290,000 clones, 90% being singletons. Sequencing was performed on PBMCs or T cells enriched from blood (not recorded which). The receptors originated from a woman in her thirties who had been exposed to COVID-19. Both conserved end residues are trimmed from each CDR3.

v_call: TRBV19; cdr3_aa: ASSSGVLNTEAF
v_call: TRBV5-4; cdr3_aa: ASSLDRGRNYGYT
v_call: TRBV4-1; cdr3_aa: ASSPHPTGGADNQPQH
v_call: TRBV5-1; cdr3_aa: ASSLQGAGNTIY
v_call: TRBV4-1; cdr3_aa: ASSFDRGYGYT
v_call: TRBV3-1/TRBV3-2; cdr3_aa: ASSLATGIMSETQY
v_call: TRBV6-5; cdr3_aa: ANRENTGELF
v_call: TRBV18; cdr3_aa: ASSPTGVRAEAF
v_call: TRBV24-1; cdr3_aa: ATSDPPTRTEAF
v_call: TRBV6-5; cdr3_aa: ASSYSNTYNSPLH
v_call: TRBV15; cdr3_aa: ATSSGRVSGELF
v_call: TRBV19; cdr3_aa: ASSQGTAAFNEKLF
v_call: TRBV6-5; cdr3_aa: ASSSQLAGSGTQY
v_call: TRBV7-9; cdr3_aa: ASSRTDYYGYT
v_call: TRBV7-9; cdr3_aa: ASSELFNQPQH
v_call: TRBV5-1; cdr3_aa: ASSLGGTGNSPLH
v_call: TRBV6-5; cdr3_aa: ASRGTGDVFEGYT
v_call: TRBV27; cdr3_aa: ASSLSGDKTYEQY
v_call: TRBV12-5; cdr3_aa: ASGGGTGPLQPQH
v_call: TRBV28; cdr3_aa: ASSPLARVGT
v_call: TRBV19; cdr3_aa: AARQGGYGYT
v_call: TRBV19; cdr3_aa: ASSIAGTSVVKTQY
v_call: TRBV5-1; cdr3_aa: ASSPGHRNTIY
v_call: TRBV2; cdr3_aa: ASSRDRGRYEQY
v_call: TRBV6-5; cdr3_aa: ASSYQGGAGANVLT
v_call: TRBV5-8; cdr3_aa: ASSIGQTAYNEQF
v_call: TRBV5-1; cdr3_aa: ASRSGGATNEKLF
v_call: TRBV9; cdr3_aa: ASSADYSGNTIY
v_call: TRBV6-5; cdr3_aa: ASTPRLGGTQY
v_call: TRBV19; cdr3_aa: ASSLRAGTGELF
v_call: TRBV5-6; cdr3_aa: ASSFGFGRAYGYT
v_call: TRBV9; cdr3_aa: ASRGRARGYT
v_call: TRBV5-4; cdr3_aa: ASSGGTGRGDTQY
v_call: TRBV9; cdr3_aa: ASRQGYPNTGELF
v_call: TRBV13; cdr3_aa: ASSTWDRESNEKLF
v_call: TRBV5-1; cdr3_aa: ASSARGQGDGYT
v_call: TRBV1; cdr3_aa: TSSLPGGRNQPQH
v_call: TRBV7-9; cdr3_aa: ASSLLLRNTEAF
v_call: TRBV19; cdr3_aa: ASSIEGGVGDWYNQPQH
v_call: TRBV7-9; cdr3_aa: ASSQEGPGGHGYT
v_call: TRBV12-3/TRBV12-4; cdr3_aa: ASSLGVEAF